A selection of T cell receptor beta chains follows, all from one sample in a study of spatial heterogeneity in lung cancer. TCRdb re-called the 5' RACE reads with MiXCR, one entry per CDR3 protein. Seen here are almost 75,000 distinct CDR3 sequences, more than 10% observed once, and the top ten hold over 5.5%. The specimen comprised PBMCs, sampled at surgery. These receptors all come from a male donor with early-stage non-small cell lung cancer. CDR3s include the opening cysteine and the closing phenylalanine or tryptophan. A D gene is named only where the DNA matches it firmly. Not all rows give a size; the values are once, few, many and, for expanded clones, a class.

abundance: NA
v_gene: TRBV21-1
len: 12
j_gene: TRBJ2-7
d_gene: NA
CDR3nt: TGTGCCAGCAGCAAAGGTTCCTACGAGCAGTACTTC
CDR3aa: CASSKGSYEQYF

abundance: many
v_gene: TRBV21-1
len: 10
j_gene: TRBJ1-2
d_gene: NA
CDR3nt: TGTGCCAGCCTCAAATCAAGCTACACCTTC
CDR3aa: CASLKSSYTF

abundance: few
v_gene: TRBV4-2
len: 15
j_gene: TRBJ1-1
d_gene: NA
CDR3nt: TGTGCCAGCAGCCAAGATGGGGGGAGGCAGGCTGAAGCTTTCTTT
CDR3aa: CASSQDGGRQAEAFF

abundance: NA
v_gene: TRBV30
len: 12
j_gene: TRBJ2-3
d_gene: NA
CDR3nt: TGTGCCTGGAGTAAGTCGCCAGATACGCAGTATTTT
CDR3aa: CAWSKSPDTQYF

abundance: NA
v_gene: TRBV2
len: 12
j_gene: TRBJ2-5
d_gene: TRBD1
CDR3nt: TGTGCCAGCAACGACAGGGAAGAGACCCAGTACTTC
CDR3aa: CASNDREETQYF

abundance: few
v_gene: TRBV30
len: 13
j_gene: TRBJ1-2
d_gene: NA
CDR3nt: TGTGCCTGGAGTGTACGAGAGAGCTATGGCTACACCTTC
CDR3aa: CAWSVRESYGYTF

abundance: many
v_gene: TRBV7-8
len: 19
j_gene: TRBJ2-7
d_gene: TRBD2
CDR3nt: TGTGCCAGCAGCTCCCCGAGAGGGCAGGGACTAGCGGGATCGGGCGAGCAGTACTTC
CDR3aa: CASSSPRGQGLAGSGEQYF

abundance: many
v_gene: TRBV6-2/TRBV6-3
len: 13
j_gene: TRBJ2-7
d_gene: NA
CDR3nt: TGTGCCAGCAGTTACGGGCAGGCGACCGAGCAGTACTTC
CDR3aa: CASSYGQATEQYF

abundance: few
v_gene: TRBV7-2
len: 14
j_gene: TRBJ1-1
d_gene: NA
CDR3nt: TGTGCCAGCAGCAAGGGACCAGCATCTTTTGGGGCTTTCTTT
CDR3aa: CASSKGPASFGAFF

abundance: many
v_gene: TRBV21-1
len: 15
j_gene: TRBJ2-1
d_gene: NA
CDR3nt: TGTGCCAGCGTAACCAAGGGGAGCTCCTACAATGAGCAGTTCTTC
CDR3aa: CASVTKGSSYNEQFF

abundance: many
v_gene: TRBV4-3
len: 15
j_gene: TRBJ1-5
d_gene: NA
CDR3nt: TGCGCCAGCAGCCAAGACTGGACTAGCAATCAGCCCCAGCATTTT
CDR3aa: CASSQDWTSNQPQHF

abundance: many
v_gene: TRBV5-1
len: 15
j_gene: TRBJ2-7
d_gene: TRBD1
CDR3nt: TGCGCCAGCAGCTTGCCCGGACAGGGAACCCACGAGCAGTACTTC
CDR3aa: CASSLPGQGTHEQYF

abundance: few
v_gene: TRBV10-3
len: 15
j_gene: TRBJ1-2
d_gene: NA
CDR3nt: TGTGCCATCAGGGTCCCCCTAGCAAGGAACTATGGCTACACCTTC
CDR3aa: CAIRVPLARNYGYTF

abundance: few
v_gene: TRBV30
len: 11
j_gene: TRBJ1-1
d_gene: NA
CDR3nt: TGTGCCAGAGGGGAATTGACTGAAGCTTTCTTT
CDR3aa: CARGELTEAFF

abundance: few
v_gene: TRBV6-2/TRBV6-3
len: 12
j_gene: TRBJ2-7
d_gene: NA
CDR3nt: TGTGCCAGCAGTTCTGTGGGTTACGAGCAGTACTTC
CDR3aa: CASSSVGYEQYF

abundance: NA
v_gene: TRBV11-2
len: 15
j_gene: TRBJ2-2
d_gene: NA
CDR3nt: TGTGCCAGCAGCTTAGGGCAGAGGGCCACCGGGGAGCTGTTTTTT
CDR3aa: CASSLGQRATGELFF

abundance: NA
v_gene: TRBV12-3/TRBV12-4
len: 12
j_gene: TRBJ2-3
d_gene: NA
CDR3nt: TGTGCCAGCAGTCTGCGCACAGATACGCAGTATTTT
CDR3aa: CASSLRTDTQYF

abundance: medium-sized
v_gene: TRBV11-2
len: 14
j_gene: TRBJ2-5
d_gene: NA
CDR3nt: TGTGCCAGCAGCCCCTGGACTCAGCAAGAGACCCAGTACTTC
CDR3aa: CASSPWTQQETQYF

abundance: many
v_gene: TRBV5-1
len: 12
j_gene: TRBJ2-3
d_gene: NA
CDR3nt: TGCGCCAGCAGCCCAGATTTGGATACGCAGTATTTT
CDR3aa: CASSPDLDTQYF

abundance: NA
v_gene: TRBV20-1
len: 16
j_gene: TRBJ2-1
d_gene: NA
CDR3nt: TGCAGTGCTAGAGGGGGGGACTCTAGCTCCTACAATGAGCAGTTCTTC
CDR3aa: CSARGGDSSSYNEQFF

abundance: few
v_gene: TRBV11-2
len: 13
j_gene: TRBJ2-5
d_gene: TRBD2
CDR3nt: TGTGCCAGCAGCTTCGGGACTACCGAGACCCAGTACTTC
CDR3aa: CASSFGTTETQYF

abundance: few
v_gene: TRBV5-1
len: 14
j_gene: TRBJ1-2
d_gene: TRBD1
CDR3nt: TGCGCCAGCAGCACGGGACAGACTAACTATGGCTACACCTTC
CDR3aa: CASSTGQTNYGYTF

abundance: few
v_gene: TRBV29-1
len: 13
j_gene: TRBJ1-6
d_gene: NA
CDR3nt: TGCAGCGTTATGGGCGATTATAATTCACCCCTCCACTTT
CDR3aa: CSVMGDYNSPLHF

abundance: many
v_gene: TRBV11-2
len: 15
j_gene: TRBJ1-4
d_gene: NA
CDR3nt: TGTGCCAGCAGCTTAGGGGCAGGATCTAATGAAAAACTGTTTTTT
CDR3aa: CASSLGAGSNEKLFF

abundance: NA
v_gene: TRBV18
len: 13
j_gene: TRBJ1-1
d_gene: NA
CDR3nt: TGTGCCAGCTCTCCGAGGACAGTCGATGAAGCTTTCTTT
CDR3aa: CASSPRTVDEAFF

abundance: NA
v_gene: TRBV29-1
len: 14
j_gene: TRBJ1-5
d_gene: TRBD1
CDR3nt: TGCAGCGTACAGACAGGGGGGTTGGGTCAGCCCCAGCATTTT
CDR3aa: CSVQTGGLGQPQHF

abundance: many
v_gene: TRBV12-3/TRBV12-4
len: 13
j_gene: TRBJ2-1
d_gene: NA
CDR3nt: TGTGCCAGCAGCCTGCAGGGGTTTAATGAGCAGTTCTTC
CDR3aa: CASSLQGFNEQFF

abundance: many
v_gene: TRBV11-2
len: 14
j_gene: TRBJ2-2
d_gene: NA
CDR3nt: TGTGCCAGCAGCTTCCCTAGGGGTACCGGGGAGCTGTTTTTT
CDR3aa: CASSFPRGTGELFF

abundance: few
v_gene: TRBV19
len: 18
j_gene: TRBJ2-3
d_gene: TRBD2
CDR3nt: TGTGCCAGTAGTATAGGGACGGCTAGCGGGAGTATCACAGATACGCAGTATTTT
CDR3aa: CASSIGTASGSITDTQYF

abundance: many
v_gene: TRBV2
len: 12
j_gene: TRBJ2-7
d_gene: NA
CDR3nt: TGTGCCAGCATGAAGGAGCTCTACGAGCAGTACTTC
CDR3aa: CASMKELYEQYF

abundance: NA
v_gene: TRBV10-3
len: 13
j_gene: TRBJ2-2
d_gene: NA
CDR3nt: TGTGCCATCAGGGAGCGGGACACCGGGGAGCTGTTTTTT
CDR3aa: CAIRERDTGELFF

abundance: few
v_gene: TRBV29-1
len: 12
j_gene: TRBJ1-2
d_gene: TRBD1
CDR3nt: TGCAGCGTTGTTGAGGGGGCACACGGCTACACCTTC
CDR3aa: CSVVEGAHGYTF

abundance: NA
v_gene: TRBV7-9
len: 15
j_gene: TRBJ2-7
d_gene: NA
CDR3nt: TGTGCCAGCAGCTTAGCGGTCGGGAGTCGGCACGAGCAGTACTTC
CDR3aa: CASSLAVGSRHEQYF

abundance: NA
v_gene: TRBV6-1
len: 15
j_gene: TRBJ1-5
d_gene: NA
CDR3nt: TGTGCCAGCAGTGAGTCCGGCGGCAGTGATCAGCCCCAGCATTTT
CDR3aa: CASSESGGSDQPQHF

abundance: many
v_gene: TRBV5-5
len: 15
j_gene: TRBJ2-3
d_gene: NA
CDR3nt: TGTGCCAGCAGCTCCCTTGGCGGAAGCACAGATACGCAGTATTTT
CDR3aa: CASSSLGGSTDTQYF

abundance: few
v_gene: TRBV9
len: 15
j_gene: TRBJ2-1
d_gene: NA
CDR3nt: TGTGCCAGCAGCGTATTGGGGGGGCAGAGTAATGAGCAGTTCTTC
CDR3aa: CASSVLGGQSNEQFF

abundance: many
v_gene: TRBV20-1
len: 17
j_gene: TRBJ2-4
d_gene: NA
CDR3nt: TGCAGTGCTAGTACAGGCCGTGCGTACTCAGCCAAAAACATTCAGTACTTC
CDR3aa: CSASTGRAYSAKNIQYF

abundance: few
v_gene: TRBV4-2
len: 14
j_gene: TRBJ2-5
d_gene: NA
CDR3nt: TGTGCCAGCAGCCAACCCGTCGAGGGGGAGACCCAGTACTTC
CDR3aa: CASSQPVEGETQYF

abundance: many
v_gene: TRBV20-1
len: 15
j_gene: TRBJ1-2
d_gene: NA
CDR3nt: TGCAGTGCTAGTTCAGGGCCGCGAGCTAACTATGGCTACACCTTC
CDR3aa: CSASSGPRANYGYTF

abundance: few
v_gene: TRBV11-3
len: 14
j_gene: TRBJ1-2
d_gene: NA
CDR3nt: TGTGCCAGCAGCCGGAGGGGGGGCGAAGATGGCTACACCTTC
CDR3aa: CASSRRGGEDGYTF

abundance: NA
v_gene: TRBV7-2
len: 13
j_gene: TRBJ2-5
d_gene: NA
CDR3nt: TGTGCCAGCAGCTTATCCCTCCGATCGACCCAGTACTTC
CDR3aa: CASSLSLRSTQYF

abundance: many
v_gene: TRBV5-4
len: 15
j_gene: TRBJ1-6
d_gene: NA
CDR3nt: TGTGCCAGCAGCTTGGTTCAGGGAGTGGATTCACCCCTCCACTTT
CDR3aa: CASSLVQGVDSPLHF

abundance: NA
v_gene: TRBV19
len: 12
j_gene: TRBJ1-2
d_gene: TRBD1
CDR3nt: TGTGCCAGTAGTCAGGGGGCCGGAGGCTACACCTTC
CDR3aa: CASSQGAGGYTF

abundance: few
v_gene: TRBV20-1
len: 17
j_gene: TRBJ1-5
d_gene: NA
CDR3nt: TGCAGTGCTAGTAGGGTTGGGGACACATCTAGCAATCAGCCCCAGCATTTT
CDR3aa: CSASRVGDTSSNQPQHF

abundance: NA
v_gene: TRBV10-3
len: 15
j_gene: TRBJ2-7
d_gene: NA
CDR3nt: TGTGCCATCAGTGTTATAGAATCTTTTTCCTACGAGCAGTACTTC
CDR3aa: CAISVIESFSYEQYF

abundance: NA
v_gene: TRBV20-1
len: 14
j_gene: TRBJ2-1
d_gene: NA
CDR3nt: TGCAGTGCTAGAGATCCAGTCGGGGTCAATGAGCAGTTCTTC
CDR3aa: CSARDPVGVNEQFF

abundance: few
v_gene: TRBV11-2
len: 15
j_gene: TRBJ2-3
d_gene: NA
CDR3nt: TGTGCCAGCAGCTTAGAAACTACCTTCACAGATACGCAGTATTTT
CDR3aa: CASSLETTFTDTQYF

abundance: few
v_gene: TRBV5-1
len: 12
j_gene: TRBJ1-3
d_gene: TRBD1
CDR3nt: TGCGCCAGCAGCTTGGACAGGGGCACCATATATTTT
CDR3aa: CASSLDRGTIYF

abundance: NA
v_gene: TRBV6-6
len: 17
j_gene: TRBJ2-1
d_gene: TRBD2
CDR3nt: TGTGCCAGCAGTTACTCCGGAAGCGGCGGGAGGGACAATGAGCAGTTCTTC
CDR3aa: CASSYSGSGGRDNEQFF

abundance: many
v_gene: TRBV5-1
len: 15
j_gene: TRBJ1-1
d_gene: NA
CDR3nt: TGCGCCAGCAGCACAGAACAGCTCATGAACACTGAAGCTTTCTTT
CDR3aa: CASSTEQLMNTEAFF

abundance: NA
v_gene: TRBV7-9
len: 16
j_gene: TRBJ2-3
d_gene: NA
CDR3nt: TGTGCCAGCAGCCCTCGGGACGGAACTAGCACAGATACGCAGTATTTT
CDR3aa: CASSPRDGTSTDTQYF

abundance: few
v_gene: TRBV7-9
len: 14
j_gene: TRBJ1-1
d_gene: NA
CDR3nt: TGTGCCAGCAGTCCTAAACGCGAGAACACTGAAGCTTTCTTT
CDR3aa: CASSPKRENTEAFF

abundance: few
v_gene: TRBV23-1
len: 13
j_gene: TRBJ2-4
d_gene: NA
CDR3nt: TGCGCCAGCAGTCATCAGGGGAGGAACATTCAGTACTTC
CDR3aa: CASSHQGRNIQYF

abundance: NA
v_gene: TRBV7-9
len: 14
j_gene: TRBJ2-5
d_gene: NA
CDR3nt: TGTGCCAGCAGCTTAAGTTCGGGCGGAGAGACCCAGTACTTC
CDR3aa: CASSLSSGGETQYF

abundance: few
v_gene: TRBV24-1
len: 15
j_gene: TRBJ2-3
d_gene: TRBD2
CDR3nt: TGTGCCACCAGTGATTACGTGGGAGGGACGGATACGCAGTATTTT
CDR3aa: CATSDYVGGTDTQYF

abundance: NA
v_gene: TRBV12-3/TRBV12-4
len: 12
j_gene: TRBJ1-6
d_gene: NA
CDR3nt: TGTGCCAGCAGCCGGTACAGCATGCGCCTCCACTTT
CDR3aa: CASSRYSMRLHF

abundance: many
v_gene: TRBV19
len: 14
j_gene: TRBJ1-4
d_gene: NA
CDR3nt: TGTGCCAGTAAACGCGCGAACACAGGAGAAAAACTGTTTTTT
CDR3aa: CASKRANTGEKLFF